The sequence of this TCR beta chain was determined in a study of blood T cell repertoires in COVID-19. Study as a whole: The United States, Italy and Spain provided the acute and convalescent COVID-19 samples. Sources were T cells, B-cell-depleted T cells, or PBMCs; the material itself was cDNA or gDNA.

Seattle researchers signed up patients amid active infection and tracked them longitudinally. The data were produced by immunoSEQ multiplex PCR, yet TCRdb's version contains in-frame clones alone and is incomplete. The data contain around 200,000 clones, around 84% of them singletons. Sequencing was performed on peripheral blood. This TCR was recovered from a woman aged 70-85 years with COVID-19, enrolled during active disease.

CDR3 residues: CASSPSGLAEIADTQYF. DNA of the CDR3: TGTGCCAGCAGCCCATCGGGACTAGCGGAGATAGCAGATACGCAGTATTTT. V is TRBV7-8 and J is TRBJ2-3; 11 bases map to TRBD2. V trimming: 5 bases; J trimming: 4 bases; junction bases outside the gene matches: 11. Germline CDR1 is SGHVS and CDR2 is FQNEAQ. The CDR3 consists of 17 residues.